Presented here are 25 T cell receptor beta chains from one specimen sequenced in a study of blood T cells in healthy people across ages. A J-beta primer mix and a sample-barcoded 5' primer were used in a second PCR of about 7 to 12 cycles. TCRdb fed the 5' RACE reads into MiXCR, producing one record per CDR3 protein. The top ten hold around 18% of the sample, which has more than 800,000 distinct CDR3 sequences, around 45% seen once. Source material: blood. The origin of the receptors is a woman aged 55-75 years in good health.

The table lists this clonotype with a few counts. The chain recombines TRBV6-2 or TRBV6-3 with TRBJ1-2; D might be TRBD1 (5 bases). The CDR3 sequence is 16 residues long. In germline, CDR1 is MNHEY, CDR2 SVGEGT. Trimming left V 4 bases short and J 3 bases short, with 18 bases between. DNA of the CDR3: TGTGCCAGCAGTTGGATTGGGGACCAATCGGACTATGGCTACACCTTC. Encoded protein: CASSWIGDQSDYGYTF.

With respect to this clonotype: A much more abundant neighbour one base away suggests this may be a read error. The chain employs TRBV10-3 and TRBJ2-5, with TRBD1 matching 8 bases. J lost 2 bases, V lost 2 bases, and 1 base had no gene match. Germline loops: CDR1 ENHRY, CDR2 SYGVKD. CDR3 size: 14 residues. The DNA for the CDR3 is TGTGCCATCAGTGAGACAGGGGGACAAGAGACCCAGTACTTC. Encoded protein: CAISETGGQETQYF.

Only a few counts were recorded for this clonotype. This rearrangement joins TRBV3-1 to TRBJ2-7; D is uncertain. This CDR3 comprises 12 residues. Trimming cost V 1 base and J 6 bases, with 7 bases left between them. From germline, CDR1 is LGHDT and CDR2 YNNKEL (reference sequence). The CDR3 bases are TGTGCCAGCAGCCAAGTAAGATCCGAGCAGTACTTC. This sequence encodes CASSQVRSEQYF.

The rearrangement links TRBV9 to TRBJ2-1; D unclear. The CDR3 contains 14 residues. The germline V gene has CDR1 SGDLS and CDR2 YYNGEE. V was clipped by 2 bases and J by 2 bases, with 8 bases between them. CDR3 sequence (DNA): TGTGCCAGCAGCGTTAGGCAGGCCTACAATGAGCAGTTCTTC. This codes for CASSVRQAYNEQFF.

This clonotype has only a few counts. The CDR3 coding sequence is TGTGCCAGCAGTGAAAAGCGGAGCTCCTACAATGAGCAGTTCTTC. It codes for CASSEKRSSYNEQFF. V and J are TRBV2 and TRBJ2-1; perhaps TRBD2 as D (5 bases). The CDR3 contains 15 residues. Germline CDR1 SNHLY, CDR2 FYNNEI. V was clipped by 2 bases and J by 0 bases, with 8 bases between them.

The rearrangement links TRBV27 to TRBJ2-7, with D maybe TRBD2 (5 bases). V lost 6 bases to trimming and J lost 0 bases, with 18 bases between them. The CDR3 is made up of 16 amino acids. From germline, CDR1 is MNHEY and CDR2 SMNVEV (reference sequence). The CDR3 loop is CASRGLRETNSYEQYF. In nucleotides, the CDR3 is TGTGCCAGCAGGGGTTTGAGGGAGACCAACTCCTACGAGCAGTACTTC.

The table lists this clonotype with a few counts. Written as DNA, the CDR3 is TGTGCCAGCAGTTTTCTAGCGGGAGGCTCCGAGCAGTACTTC. It encodes CASSFLAGGSEQYF. This rearrangement joins TRBV12-3 or TRBV12-4 to TRBJ2-7; TRBD2 agrees at 11 bases. This CDR3 is 14 amino acids long. V trimming: 3 bases; J trimming: 6 bases; junction bases outside the gene matches: 4.

The chain joins TRBV5-1 to TRBJ2-5; possible D gene TRBD2, 5 bases. The CDR3 contains 14 residues. The V end was cut by 0 bases, the J end by 5 bases, with 11 bases between. Germline lookup yields CDR1 SGHRS and CDR2 YFSETQ. The CDR3 is CASSLAQRGETQYF. CDR3 in DNA: TGCGCCAGCAGCTTGGCCCAGAGAGGGGAGACCCAGTACTTC.

The chain links TRBV28 to TRBJ2-4; D possibly corresponds to TRBD2 (7 bases). This CDR3 has 14 amino acids. The germline V and J ends were trimmed by 7 bases and 5 bases, with 15 bases remaining between them. In germline, CDR1 is MDHEN, CDR2 SYDVKM. In nucleotides, the CDR3 is TGTGCCAGCAAAATGGGGGGGGGCCAAAACATTCAGTACTTC. This encodes CASKMGGGQNIQYF.

This chain links TRBV12-3 or TRBV12-4 with TRBJ1-2, with D maybe TRBD1 (5 bases). V was shortened by 3 bases and J by 2 bases, with 16 bases between the two germline ends. The CDR3 is 16 residues long. CDR3 sequence: CASSFNPYRRNYGYTF. The DNA of the CDR3 is TGTGCCAGCAGTTTTAATCCATACAGGCGAAACTATGGCTACACCTTC.

The chain has TRBV5-8 and TRBJ2-7; D unclear. Germline-derived CDR1 and CDR2 are SGHTS and YDEGEE. With 4 bases removed from V and 0 bases from J, the gap between germline ends came to 23 bases. The CDR3 totals 18 residues. The CDR3 is CASSPRQSTPSFSYEQYF. In nucleotides, the CDR3 is TGTGCCAGCAGCCCCCGCCAAAGTACCCCTTCCTTCTCCTACGAGCAGTACTTC.

The table lists this clonotype with a few counts. A much larger clone lies a single base off, so this may be a read error. The chain employs TRBV20-1 and TRBJ2-5; D is possibly TRBD2 (6 bases). The germline gives CDR1 DFQATT, CDR2 SNEGSKA (reference sequence). CDR3 length equals 14 residues. V shed 4 bases and J shed 11 bases, with 23 bases lying between them. CDR3 protein: CSAIAGRSVNEQYF. The CDR3 DNA is TGCAGTGCTATTGCGGGGAGGAGCGTCAATGAGCAGTACTTC.

This chain links TRBV11-2 with TRBJ2-5; 14 bases line up with TRBD2. The J call may be mistaken, given a closer DNA end match to TRBJ2-7. The germline V gene has CDR1 SGHAT and CDR2 FQNNGV. This CDR3 region has 16 residues. DNA of the CDR3: TGTGCCAGCAGCTTTTCGACTAGCGGGAGGGCCAACGAGCAGTACTTC. Amino acids: CASSFSTSGRANEQYF.

The rearrangement links TRBV28 to TRBJ1-1; D gene uncertain. Germline loops: CDR1 MDHEN, CDR2 SYDVKM. The V and J ends lost 4 bases and 5 bases respectively, with 14 bases between them. This CDR3 has 14 residues. DNA for the CDR3: TGTGCCAGCAGTTCCACCTACGGGCGGACTGAAGCTTTCTTT. It specifies CASSSTYGRTEAFF.

The sample holds one count of this clonotype. V gene TRBV6-1 combines with J gene TRBJ2-4; D call uncertain. The better agreement between TRBJ2-5 and the DNA end casts doubt on the J call. Germline values: CDR1 MNHNS, CDR2 SASEGT. The CDR3 loop spans 13 amino acids. The CDR3 region has the DNA TGTGCCAGCAGTGGGTGGGTTGGAGAGACCCAGTACTTC. Its protein is CASSGWVGETQYF.

This clonotype was seen more than once but under ten times. The chain employs TRBV5-1 and TRBJ2-3; TRBD1 is a possible D gene (6 bases). V was cut by 0 bases and J by 0 bases, with 11 bases left in between. The V gene's germline CDR1 is SGHRS and CDR2 YFSETQ. This CDR3 spans 16 amino acids. The CDR3: CASSLAAGASTDTQYF. The CDR3 nucleotides are TGCGCCAGCAGCTTGGCCGCAGGGGCTAGCACAGATACGCAGTATTTT.

The V gene is TRBV7-3, the J gene TRBJ2-3, with 10 bases that match TRBD2. V shed 5 bases and J 4 bases; nucleotides not matched to a gene: 9. Germline V CDR1 and CDR2: SGHTA, FQGTGA. The CDR3 runs 16 residues. CDR3 sequence: CASSASGRASSDTQYF. CDR3 DNA sequence: TGTGCCAGCAGCGCAAGCGGGAGGGCCTCTTCAGATACGCAGTATTTT.

This clonotype was seen more than once but under ten times. V gene TRBV10-3 combines with J gene TRBJ2-3, with D possibly TRBD1 on 6 matching bases. The CDR3 has 14 amino acids. Germline V gives CDR1 ENHRY, CDR2 SYGVKD. The V end lost 3 bases, the J end lost 2 bases, and 9 bases lay between the germline ends. CDR3 protein: CAISEAGVTDTQYF. The CDR3 nucleotides are TGTGCCATCAGTGAAGCAGGGGTCACAGATACGCAGTATTTT.

The chain carries TRBV6-5 and TRBJ1-1; D is uncertain. Germline V gives CDR1 MNHEY, CDR2 SVGAGI. The CDR3 has 13 residues. V gave up 6 bases and J gave up 3 bases, with 11 bases separating them. CDR3 sequence: CASSSGRYTEAFF. CDR3 coding DNA: TGTGCCAGCAGCAGCGGCAGATACACTGAAGCTTTCTTT.

Ten or more counts support this clonotype. The J gene is TRBJ1-2, the V gene TRBV4-2, with TRBD1 as a possible D gene (5 bases). This CDR3 region has 13 residues. Deletions cut 6 bases from V and 4 bases from J, with 12 bases between. CDR1 is LGHNA, CDR2 YNFKEQ, per germline. CDR3 amino acids: CASSPEGAYGYTF. DNA of the CDR3: TGTGCCAGCAGTCCGGAAGGGGCCTATGGCTACACCTTC.

This clonotype was counted between two and nine times. The chain has TRBV6-1 and TRBJ1-2; D is unresolved. With 5 bases removed from V and 2 bases from J, the gap between germline ends came to 9 bases. Germline V gene lookup returns CDR1 MNHNS and CDR2 SASEGT. This CDR3 is 13 amino acids long. CDR3 bases: TGTGCCAGCAGTCCCAGCGGGAACTATGGCTACACCTTC. Amino acids: CASSPSGNYGYTF.

CDR3 amino acids: CASSLGDRDGNEQYF. CDR3 bases: TGTGCCAGCAGCTTAGGGGACAGGGATGGGAATGAGCAGTACTTC. The chain has TRBV11-1 and TRBJ2-5; 9 positions agree with TRBD1. Germline CDR1 is SGHAT and CDR2 is FQDESV (reference sequence). The CDR3 sequence is 15 residues long. J was trimmed by 11 bases and V by 1 base; bases with no gene match: 11.

There are many counts of this clonotype. The chain combines TRBV7-3 with TRBJ2-7, with D tentatively TRBD2 (6 bases). Trimming left V 3 bases short and J 0 bases short, with 15 bases between. This CDR3 has 16 amino acids. Germline CDR1 and CDR2: SGHTA and FQGTGA. The CDR3 is CASSLTGLASSYEQYF. CDR3 sequence (DNA): TGTGCCAGCAGCTTGACGGGGCTAGCGTCCTCCTACGAGCAGTACTTC.

V gene TRBV12-3 or TRBV12-4 combines with J gene TRBJ2-3; D could derive from TRBD1 or TRBD2 (5 bases each). V was cut by 6 bases and J by 7 bases, with 23 bases left in between. This CDR3 spans 16 amino acids. The CDR3 here is CASSQVGTQYGHTQYF. In DNA, the CDR3 is TGTGCCAGCAGCCAAGTAGGGACCCAATATGGGCATACGCAGTATTTT.

This clonotype was picked up a small number of times. This sequence joins TRBV29-1 and TRBJ2-1; 7 bases are shared with TRBD2. The trim removed 6 bases at V and 6 bases at J, leaving 20 bases unmatched. CDR3 length equals 17 residues. Germline V gene data show CDR1 as SQVTM and CDR2 as ANQGSEA. CDR3 loop: CSVDSALLAGERNEQFF. The CDR3, as DNA: TGCAGCGTCGATAGTGCCCTATTGGCGGGAGAGCGCAATGAGCAGTTCTTC.